This T cell receptor beta chain was sequenced during a study of blood T cell repertoires in COVID-19. For the study at large: From T cells, B-cell-depleted T cells, or PBMCs came the material, which was cDNA or gDNA.

Per the study methods: Reference gene primer amplification yielded estimated nucleated cell counts. TCRdb's copy holds only in-frame clones and misses some; the assay was immunoSEQ multiplex PCR. D and trimming were read from the DNA, whereas the V and J calls and clone size are those reported in that table. Of roughly 83,000 clones detected, roughly 88% appear once; the ten largest clones hold about 8%. The germline V and J ends were trimmed by 2 bases and 8 bases, with 12 bases remaining between them. Germline V gene lookup returns CDR1 SNHLY and CDR2 FYNNEI. The CDR3 consists of 14 residues. The sequenced sample was peripheral blood. The V gene is TRBV2, the J gene TRBJ1-4; no clear D. This sequence was found in a man aged 50-60 years with active COVID-19. In DNA form, the CDR3 reads TGTGCCAGCAGTGAACCCCGGGTCACGGAAAAACTGTTTTTT. Protein product: CASSEPRVTEKLFF.